This is a list of T cell receptor beta chains from one sample in a study of shared clonotypes between healthy human individuals. The assay was immunoSEQ multiplex PCR, and TCRdb's table has in-frame clones only and misses some. The sample contains 550,000 to 600,000 clones, roughly 98% of which appear only once. The material sequenced was naive CD8+ T cells sorted from blood. The receptors were gathered from a man aged 25-45 years in good health. Both conserved end residues are part of each CDR3. The D gene is left open where the match is weak. The size of a clone is reported for some rows only, either as once, few or many, or as a class for expanded clones.

j_call	d_call	clone_size	v_call	cdr3_nt	cdr3_aa
TRBJ1-1	NA	NA	TRBV5-4	TGTGCCAGCAGCTTGAATAACGACGTGGGGGCTTTCTTT	CASSLNNDVGAFF
TRBJ2-7	TRBD2	NA	TRBV2	TGTGCCAGCAGTCCAGGACTAGCGGGAGAATGGTACGAGCAGTACTTC	CASSPGLAGEWYEQYF
TRBJ2-2	NA	NA	TRBV9	TGTGCCAGCAGCTCCAACACCGGGGAGCTGTTTTTT	CASSSNTGELFF
TRBJ2-3	NA	NA	TRBV11-2	TGTGCCAGCAGCAACGCGGTGGCCCCCACAGATACGCAGTATTTT	CASSNAVAPTDTQYF
TRBJ1-2	NA	once	TRBV7-9	TGTGCCAGCAGCTCACAGGGTTATGGCTACACCTTC	CASSSQGYGYTF
TRBJ1-1	NA	NA	TRBV29-1	TGCAGCGTTGTTTGGTCGAACACTGAAGCTTTCTTT	CSVVWSNTEAFF
TRBJ2-1	NA	NA	TRBV5-1	TGCGCCAGCAGCTTGGGGCCGACCGACCACTACAATGAGCAGTTCTTC	CASSLGPTDHYNEQFF
TRBJ2-1	NA	NA	TRBV2	TGTGCCAGCACGCCCGGGACTGGGAAGATTGCCATCTACAATGAGCAGTTCTTC	CASTPGTGKIAIYNEQFF
TRBJ2-7	TRBD1	NA	TRBV29-1	TGCAGCGTTCTTCCTGGGACAGGGGGAGGAGAATACTTC	CSVLPGTGGGEYF
TRBJ1-2	NA	NA	TRBV15	TGTGCCACCAGCAGAGGGGCGGCCAGGGAGCCAAACTATGGCTACACCTTC	CATSRGAAREPNYGYTF
TRBJ1-6	NA	NA	TRBV5-5	TGTGCCAGCAGCTTGGCCGGGACGACAGCCTATAATTCACCCCTCCACTTT	CASSLAGTTAYNSPLHF
TRBJ2-5	TRBD1	NA	TRBV28	TGTGCCAGCAGTACTACAGGGGGCGAAGACTATCATGAGAGTGAGACCCAGTACTTC	CASSTTGGEDYHESETQYF
TRBJ2-1	TRBD2	NA	TRBV10-3	TGTGCCATCAGTTTGGCGGGAGCATCATACAATGAGCAGTTCTTC	CAISLAGASYNEQFF
TRBJ1-2	TRBD1	NA	TRBV4-1	TGCGCCAGCAGCCAGGACCCGACAGGGGTTGCTGGTGGCTACACCTTC	CASSQDPTGVAGGYTF
TRBJ2-7	TRBD1	NA	TRBV30	TGTGCCTGGAGTCTAAAAGGGACAGGATCCTACGAGCAGTACTTC	CAWSLKGTGSYEQYF
TRBJ2-3	TRBD2	NA	TRBV5-4	TGTGCCAGCAGCTTGGAGGGACTAGCGGGAGAGGCTACGCAGTATTTT	CASSLEGLAGEATQYF
TRBJ1-4	TRBD1	NA	TRBV2	TGTGCCAGCCGGGACAGGGTATCATCAACTAATGAAAAACTGTTTTTT	CASRDRVSSTNEKLFF
TRBJ2-3	NA	NA	TRBV25-1	TGTGCCAGCAGTGAAGAGCCAGAAGATACGCAGTATTTT	CASSEEPEDTQYF
TRBJ2-2	NA	NA	TRBV11-2	TGTGCCAGCACCCAAATCGGGGAGCTGTTTTTT	CASTQIGELFF
TRBJ2-5	NA	NA	TRBV7-9	TGTGCCAGCAGCTCTCAAGCGCTAACGAGCGAGTCTGGAGAGACCCAGTACTTC	CASSSQALTSESGETQYF
TRBJ1-2	NA	NA	TRBV29-1	TGCAGCGTTGTGTCCCAGGGGACCGACTATGGCTACACCTTC	CSVVSQGTDYGYTF
TRBJ2-1	TRBD2	NA	TRBV14	TGTGCCAGCAGCCACCTCCTCGGACTAGCGGACAATGAGCAGTTCTTC	CASSHLLGLADNEQFF
TRBJ2-3	TRBD1	NA	TRBV19	TGTGCCAGTAGTCTCGGGACAGCAGTTAGCACAGATACGCAGTATTTT	CASSLGTAVSTDTQYF
TRBJ2-5	TRBD2	NA	TRBV5-1	TGCGCCAGCAGCCCGGGAATAGTGGGAGGGGATTGGCAAGAGACCCAGTACTTC	CASSPGIVGGDWQETQYF
TRBJ2-7	TRBD2	NA	TRBV28	TGTGCCAGCAGTCCGACTACTAGCGGGAGTCGCCACGAGCAGTACTTC	CASSPTTSGSRHEQYF
TRBJ1-4	NA	NA	TRBV10-2	TGCGCCAGCAGTGAGGTGGAGATAAAAAAACTGTTTTTT	CASSEVEIKKLFF
TRBJ1-2	TRBD1	once	TRBV6-1	TGTGCCAGCAGTGCCAGACAGGGGGCTCGCATCTGGTCCTATGGCTACACCTTC	CASSARQGARIWSYGYTF
TRBJ2-7	NA	once	TRBV7-8	TGTGCCAGCAGCTCCTGGGGGAGGAGTTTCTCCTACGAGCAGTACTTC	CASSSWGRSFSYEQYF